This TCR beta chain was identified in a study of molecular identifiers for immune sequencing clone quantification. Study-level information: Four of five RNA aliquots from roughly 21,000 or 96,000 naive CD8 T cells were sequenced.

Regarding the study as a whole: Jurkat TCR RNA spiked in from one cell reportedly remained identifiable amid 850,000 to 1,000,000 naive cells.

MiXCR, run by TCRdb on the PCR reads, gives a single entry per CDR3 protein. The sample lists some 590,000 distinct CDR3 sequences, roughly 27% occurring once. This clonotype was observed at least ten times. Antigen specificity is unknown. V was shortened by 0 bases and J by 4 bases, with 12 bases between the two germline ends. The CDR3 runs 15 residues. Per the germline V gene, CDR1 is MNHEY and CDR2 is SVGAGI. Sorted naive CD8 T cells, 20,000 to 1,000,000, were sequenced from 10%, 30% or 50% RNA. The chain carries TRBV6-5 and TRBJ2-5; possibly TRBD1 for D (5 bases). The TCR was taken from a human donor in good health. Some libraries in this study had Jurkat cell RNA spiked in. Material: naive CD8+ T cells from blood, with Jurkat cell RNA spiked in. Stated subset: FACS-sorted CD8+CD4-CCR7+CD45RA+ naive T cells. The CDR3 reads CASSYSIGVGETQYF. The CDR3 region has the DNA TGTGCCAGCAGTTACTCGATAGGGGTGGGAGAGACCCAGTACTTC.